Below are 4 T cell receptor beta chains sequenced from a single sample in a study of Ad26.COV2.S vaccination and SARS-CoV-2 variants. The treatment here: 15 to 20 received Ad26.COV2.S at low or high dose, single or two shots; about 5 received placebo; per-sample allocation not given. Following the first vaccine or placebo injection, samples were taken on day 63. Measured with immunoSEQ multiplex PCR; TCRdb has only the in-frame clones, and not every one. The sample yields 440,000 or so clones, about 92% seen once. Sample: peripheral blood, taken in a trial of Ad26.COV2.S vaccine versus placebo. All receptors derive from a person between 18 and 65 years old who received the Ad26.COV2.S COVID-19 vaccine or a placebo.

The chain combines TRBV7-2 with TRBJ2-1, with D maybe TRBD2 (6 bases). Germline lookup yields CDR1 SGHTA and CDR2 FQGNSA. CDR3 length: 14 amino acids. Deletions cut 7 bases from V and 2 bases from J, with 12 bases between. The CDR3 sequence: CASNFPGAYNEQFF. DNA for the CDR3: TGTGCCAGCAACTTCCCGGGGGCCTACAATGAGCAGTTCTTC.

The gene calls are TRBV9 and TRBJ2-1; D unresolved. V lost 0 bases, J lost 0 bases, and 10 bases lay in between. Germline CDR1 reads SGDLS; CDR2 reads YYNGEE. The CDR3 runs 16 residues. This CDR3 reads CASSVGSDPSYNEQFF. CDR3 in DNA: TGTGCCAGCAGCGTAGGCAGCGACCCCTCCTACAATGAGCAGTTCTTC.

The CDR3 DNA reads as TGCGCCAGCAGCTTACGGACAGGGAACGACTACGAGCAGTACTTC. Protein sequence: CASSLRTGNDYEQYF. The genes are TRBV5-1 and TRBJ2-7; TRBD1 agrees at 8 bases. Losses at the gene ends were 2 bases for V and 3 bases for J; bases not matched to a gene: 7. The CDR3 extends over 15 amino acids. Germline V gene sequence: CDR1 SGHRS, CDR2 YFSETQ.

The chain carries TRBV5-4 and TRBJ1-1, with D possibly TRBD1 on 5 matching bases. Deletions cut 3 bases from V and 2 bases from J, with 8 bases between. There are 13 residues in the CDR3. Per the germline V gene, CDR1 is SGHNT and CDR2 is YYREEE (reference sequence). This CDR3 reads CASSWDPNTEAFF. CDR3 DNA: TGTGCCAGCAGCTGGGACCCAAACACTGAAGCTTTCTTT. The variable domain in full, with the rest retrieved from reference TRBV5-4 and TRBJ1-1, is ETGVTQSPTHLIKTRGQQVTLRCSSQSGHNTVSWYQQALGQGPQFIFQYYREEENGRGNFPPRFSGLQFPNYSSELNVNALELDDSALYLCASSWDPNTEAFFGQGTRLTVV.